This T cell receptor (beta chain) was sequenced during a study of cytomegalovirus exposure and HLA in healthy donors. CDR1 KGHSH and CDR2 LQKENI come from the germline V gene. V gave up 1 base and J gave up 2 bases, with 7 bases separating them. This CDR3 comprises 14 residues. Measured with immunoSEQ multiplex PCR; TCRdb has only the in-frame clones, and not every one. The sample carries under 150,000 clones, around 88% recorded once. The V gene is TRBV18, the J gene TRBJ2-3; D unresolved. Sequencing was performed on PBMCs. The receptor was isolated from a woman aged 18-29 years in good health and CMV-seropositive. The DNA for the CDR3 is TGTGCCAGCTCACCACGGAGCAACACAGATACGCAGTATTTT. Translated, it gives CASSPRSNTDTQYF.